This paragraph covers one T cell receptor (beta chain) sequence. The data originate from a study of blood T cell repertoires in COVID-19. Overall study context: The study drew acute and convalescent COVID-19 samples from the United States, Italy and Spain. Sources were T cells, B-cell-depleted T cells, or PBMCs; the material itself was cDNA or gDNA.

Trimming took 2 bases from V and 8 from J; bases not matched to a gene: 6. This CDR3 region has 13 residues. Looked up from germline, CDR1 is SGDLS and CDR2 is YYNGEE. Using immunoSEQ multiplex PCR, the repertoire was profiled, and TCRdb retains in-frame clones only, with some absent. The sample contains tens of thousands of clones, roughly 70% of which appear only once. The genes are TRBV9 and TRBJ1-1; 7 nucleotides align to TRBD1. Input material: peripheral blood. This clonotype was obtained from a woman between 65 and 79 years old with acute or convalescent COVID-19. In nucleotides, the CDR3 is TGTGCCAGCAGCGTTTTTCTACAGGGGGAAGCTTTCTTT. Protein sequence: CASSVFLQGEAFF.